This T cell receptor beta chain was observed in a study of blood T cell repertoires in COVID-19. Losses at the gene ends were 1 base for V and 7 bases for J; bases not matched to a gene: 9. The CDR3 is made up of 17 amino acids. Germline CDR1 is SGHAT and CDR2 is FQNNGV. The assay was immunoSEQ multiplex PCR, and TCRdb's table has in-frame clones only and misses some. The sample consists of about 350,000 clones, less than 90% of them appearing once. Recovered status applied to Cohort 3 donors who had two consecutive negative PCRs. It also applied to those with clearance or with symptom resolution. This receptor was taken from a woman younger than 45 who had recovered from COVID-19. The chain is built from TRBV11-2 and TRBJ1-6; 8 bases are a match to TRBD1. The sequencing sample was made of PBMCs or T cells enriched from blood (not recorded which). The CDR3 DNA reads as TGTGCCAGCAGCTTAGGTGTCTTGGACAGGGTAAATTCACCCCTCCACTTT. This codes for CASSLGVLDRVNSPLHF.